This entry is about one TCR beta chain. This record belongs to a study of blood T cell repertoires in COVID-19. Method: immunoSEQ multiplex PCR; TCRdb's copy keeps in-frame clones and lacks some. The sample consists of about 140,000 clones, roughly 85% of them appearing once. V was shortened by 4 bases and J by 4 bases, with 6 bases between the two germline ends. The CDR3 contains 12 residues. The origin of this receptor is a man between 45 and 60 years old with acute or convalescent COVID-19. V usage is TRBV12-3 or TRBV12-4 and J usage is TRBJ2-3; D remains ambiguous. The source material was peripheral blood. In nucleotides, the CDR3 is TGTGCCAGCAGTTCCTCCCCAGATACGCAGTATTTT. It specifies CASSSSPDTQYF.